This is a list of T cell receptor beta chains from one sample in a study of CD8 T cells in ankylosing spondylitis. TCRdb redid the calling of the 5' RACE reads with MiXCR, one entry per CDR3 protein. The repertoire includes 250,000 to 350,000 distinct CDR3 sequences, over 15% of them detected once, and around 8% sits in the top ten. Sequencing was performed on blood, either unsorted or a sorted T cell fraction (not recorded which). The receptors were gathered from a male donor with ankylosing spondylitis or in good health (not recorded which). CDR3s include the opening cysteine and the closing phenylalanine or tryptophan. Fields, in order: clone size, J gene, V gene, D gene, CDR3 DNA, CDR3 protein. The D gene is left open where the match is weak. Clone sizes are given selectively: once, few, many, or a class where the clone is expanded.

>-|TRBJ1-1|TRBV28|-
TGTGCCAGCAGTTTTGCAGGTATGAACACTGAAGCTTTCTTT
CASSFAGMNTEAFF
>few|TRBJ1-6|TRBV3-1|-
TGTGCCAGCAGCCAAAACCAATCACCTCTCCACTTT
CASSQNQSPLHF
>few|TRBJ1-3|TRBV11-2|-
TGTGCCAGCAGCTTATTAAGGCAGGGGACGTCTGGAAACACCATATATTTT
CASSLLRQGTSGNTIYF
>-|TRBJ1-5|TRBV20-1|-
TGCAGTGCTAGAGCCATGTATAGCAATCAGCCCCAGCATTTT
CSARAMYSNQPQHF
>-|TRBJ1-4|TRBV5-1|-
TGCGCCAGCAGCTTGGCCCCAGGGGTGGATGAAAAACTGTTTTTT
CASSLAPGVDEKLFF
>few|TRBJ1-1|TRBV20-1|-
TGCAGTGCTAGAGATGCGGGCCTTGACACTGAAGCTTTCTTT
CSARDAGLDTEAFF
>-|TRBJ2-3|TRBV20-1|TRBD2
TGCTGTGCTAGTATCGGGAGGGTGTTCCCTGATCCAGATACGCAGTATTTT
CCASIGRVFPDPDTQYF
>few|TRBJ2-3|TRBV4-2|TRBD1
TGTGCCAGCAGCCAAGATCGGGACAGGGGGAGAGATACGCAGTATTTT
CASSQDRDRGRDTQYF
>-|TRBJ2-2|TRBV7-2|-
TGTGCCAGCAGCCCGACGGCGGGGACCGGGGAGCTGTTTTTT
CASSPTAGTGELFF
>-|TRBJ2-5|TRBV7-3|-
TGTGCCAGCAGCCCCGGAGGAGGGTCAGAGACCCAGTACTTC
CASSPGGGSETQYF
>few|TRBJ2-1|TRBV3-1|TRBD2
TGTGCCAGCAGCCCTAGCGGGATTTGGTACAATGAGCAGTTCTTC
CASSPSGIWYNEQFF
>-|TRBJ2-1|TRBV3-1|TRBD1
TGTGCCAGCAGCCCCCGGGGACAGGCCCCCTACAATGAGCAGTTCTTC
CASSPRGQAPYNEQFF
>-|TRBJ2-3|TRBV3-1|-
TGTGCCAGCAGCCAAATGGCGCATACAGATACGCAGTATTTT
CASSQMAHTDTQYF
>many|TRBJ1-1|TRBV12-3/TRBV12-4|TRBD1
TGTGCCAGCAGTTTAAATGAGGGGGCGACAGCTTTCTTT
CASSLNEGATAFF
>-|TRBJ1-4|TRBV3-1|-
TGTGCCAGCAGCCCTTCGTTAGGTGAAAAACTGTTTTTT
CASSPSLGEKLFF
>few|TRBJ1-2|TRBV12-3/TRBV12-4|-
TGTGCCAGCAGCTTCTCCAGGGGACGCGGCTACACCTTC
CASSFSRGRGYTF
>few|TRBJ2-3|TRBV24-1|TRBD1
TGTGCCACCAGTGACCCTGGACAGGGGACCACAGATACGCAGTATTTT
CATSDPGQGTTDTQYF
>few|TRBJ1-4|TRBV5-6|-
TGTGCCAGCAGCTTGAGCGCAGGACGGGATGAAAAACTGTTTTTT
CASSLSAGRDEKLFF
>few|TRBJ2-5|TRBV20-1|-
TGCAGTGCTAAATGGGATTACGGGACCCAGTACTTC
CSAKWDYGTQYF
>-|TRBJ2-4|TRBV20-1|TRBD2
TGCAGTGTTTACGGGAGGGCCAAAAACATTCAGTACTTC
CSVYGRAKNIQYF
>-|TRBJ1-6|TRBV10-3|-
TGTGCCATCGGACGGGCAGTTTCCTATAATTCACCCCTCCACTTT
CAIGRAVSYNSPLHF
>few|TRBJ1-2|TRBV20-1|-
TGCAGTGCTAACCCACTGTCAGGTGGCTACACCTTC
CSANPLSGGYTF
>-|TRBJ1-5|TRBV7-8|-
TGTGCCAGCAGCCGAGACAGACCCAATCAGCCCCAGCATTTT
CASSRDRPNQPQHF
>few|TRBJ2-5|TRBV29-1|TRBD1
TGCAGCGTTGGGACAGGGGACCTCCAAGAGACCCAGTACTTC
CSVGTGDLQETQYF
>-|TRBJ1-1|TRBV4-2|TRBD1
TGTGCCAGCAGCCATGGCGGGACAGGACGATTGAACACTGAAGCTTTCTTT
CASSHGGTGRLNTEAFF
>few|TRBJ2-1|TRBV5-1|TRBD2
TGCGCCAGCAGCTTGGGACTAGCGGGAGGGGGTGAGCAGTTCTTC
CASSLGLAGGGEQFF
>few|TRBJ1-1|TRBV29-1|-
TGCAGCGTCTCTGGGACTGAAGCTTTCTTT
CSVSGTEAFF
>-|TRBJ2-5|TRBV5-1|-
TGCGCCAGCAGCTTATGGACAGTACAAGAGACCCAGTACTTC
CASSLWTVQETQYF
>-|TRBJ2-2|TRBV29-1|-
TGCAGCGTTGATAGGGGAGGCGCCGGGGAGCTGTTTTTT
CSVDRGGAGELFF
>few|TRBJ2-1|TRBV6-4|-
TGTGCCAGCAGCGCTGGACACCCTGGCGGCAATGAGCAGTTCTTC
CASSAGHPGGNEQFF
>many|TRBJ1-4|TRBV5-1|TRBD1
TGTGCCAGCAGTCCCGGGACAGGGAATGAAAAACTGTTTTTT
CASSPGTGNEKLFF
>few|TRBJ2-3|TRBV6-2/TRBV6-3|-
TGTGCCAGCGGAGGGGGCTTAGATACGCAGTATTTT
CASGGGLDTQYF
>few|TRBJ1-4|TRBV12-3/TRBV12-4|TRBD1
TGTGCCAGCAGCCCCAGGGGACAGCCTAATGAAAAACTGTTTTTT
CASSPRGQPNEKLFF
>-|TRBJ2-6|TRBV10-3|-
TGTGCCATCAGTGAGGGGGAGGTGCGGCTCTCTGGGGCCAACGTCCTGACTTTC
CAISEGEVRLSGANVLTF
>many|TRBJ2-5|TRBV20-1|-
TGCAGTGCTAGAGAGCCCCGTCCAGGGAGTAGAGAGACCCAGTACTTC
CSAREPRPGSRETQYF